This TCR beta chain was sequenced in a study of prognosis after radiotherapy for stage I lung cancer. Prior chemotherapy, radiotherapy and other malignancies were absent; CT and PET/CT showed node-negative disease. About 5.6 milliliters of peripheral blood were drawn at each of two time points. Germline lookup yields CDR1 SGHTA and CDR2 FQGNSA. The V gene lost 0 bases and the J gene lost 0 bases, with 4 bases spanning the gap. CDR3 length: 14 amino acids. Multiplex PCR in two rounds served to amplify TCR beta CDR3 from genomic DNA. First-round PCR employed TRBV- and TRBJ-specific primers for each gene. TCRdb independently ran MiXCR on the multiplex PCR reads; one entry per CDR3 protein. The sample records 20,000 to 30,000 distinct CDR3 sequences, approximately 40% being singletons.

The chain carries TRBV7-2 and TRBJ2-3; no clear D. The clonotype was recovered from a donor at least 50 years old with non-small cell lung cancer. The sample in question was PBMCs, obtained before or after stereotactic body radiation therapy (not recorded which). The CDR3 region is CASSLASSTDTQYF. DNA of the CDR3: TGTGCCAGCAGCTTAGCTTCTAGCACAGATACGCAGTATTTT.